Listed here are 11 T cell receptor beta chains from one sample, sequenced in a study of blood T cell repertoires in COVID-19. Profiling relied on immunoSEQ multiplex PCR, and the TCRdb table lists in-frame clones only, not all of them. The repertoire has 350,000 or so clones, around nine tenths of them found once; the top ten carry approximately 4.1%. Sequencing was done on a sample of peripheral blood. These TCRs come from a woman between 55 and 75 years old with COVID-19, enrolled during active disease.

This clone was recorded once. V gene TRBV3-1 (or the pseudogene TRBV3-2) combines with J gene TRBJ1-2; a possible D gene is TRBD1 (5 bases). The CDR3 has 14 residues. CDR1 and CDR2 from the germline V gene are LGHDT and YNNKEL (reference sequence). With 5 bases removed from V and 1 base from J, the gap between germline ends came to 11 bases. CDR3 sequence (DNA): TGTGCCAGCAGCATCAGCCAGGGTAACTATGGCTACACCTTC. Residues: CASSISQGNYGYTF.

The rearrangement uses TRBV9 and TRBJ2-5; 9 bases line up with TRBD2. The length of the CDR3 is 18 residues. Looked up from germline, CDR1 is SGDLS and CDR2 is YYNGEE. V lost 7 bases, J lost 5 bases, and 21 bases stayed unmatched. The chain's CDR3 is CASSRRGRGGDGPETQYF. CDR3 in DNA: TGTGCCAGCTCTCGACGGGGGCGGGGGGGCGACGGACCGGAGACCCAGTACTTC.

J is TRBJ2-1 and V is TRBV19; D call uncertain. The CDR3 is 16 residues long. Germline CDR1 reads LNHDA; CDR2 reads SQIVND (reference sequence). The ends were cut back, 5 bases at V and 2 bases at J, with 16 bases in the middle. CDR3 DNA: TGTGCCAGTAGTTTTGAGGCTTCCCGAACCTACAATGAGCAGTTCTTC. Its protein product is CASSFEASRTYNEQFF.

The table lists this clone with a count of one. This chain joins TRBV4-2 and TRBJ1-1, with 9 bases that match TRBD1. Germline V gene sequence: CDR1 LGHNA, CDR2 YNFKEQ. The CDR3 spans 14 residues. Trimming at V came to 6 bases and at J to 1 base, leaving 3 bases not matched to a gene. The chain's CDR3 is CASRSGQGNTEAFF. The DNA of the CDR3 is TGTGCCAGCAGGTCGGGACAGGGGAACACTGAAGCTTTCTTT.

The J gene is TRBJ1-6, the V gene TRBV7-8; 7 bases map to TRBD1. The CDR3 has 15 residues. Germline V gives CDR1 SGHVS, CDR2 FQNEAQ. Trimming removed 1 base from V and 9 bases from J; junction bases left unmatched: 6. DNA of the CDR3: TGTGCCAGCAGCTTAGTACAGGGGCTCGGTTCACCCCTCCACTTT. As protein: CASSLVQGLGSPLHF.

V is TRBV5-1 and J is TRBJ2-7; a weak D match, TRBD1 (6 bases). V was clipped by 4 bases and J by 3 bases, with 14 bases between them. CDR3 length: 14 residues. Germline V gene lookup returns CDR1 SGHRS and CDR2 YFSETQ. CDR3 sequence reads: CASSPGTRDYEQYF. The CDR3 DNA follows: TGCGCCAGCAGCCCTGGGACAAGGGACTACGAGCAGTACTTC.

The V and J genes are TRBV5-1 and TRBJ2-1, with D possibly TRBD1 on 6 matching bases. Germline V CDR1 and CDR2: SGHRS, YFSETQ. V gave up 1 base and J gave up 8 bases, with 16 bases separating them. This CDR3 contains 15 residues. The CDR3 loop reads CASSLRRGELDEQFF. CDR3 nucleotide sequence: TGCGCCAGCAGCTTGCGCAGGGGTGAGCTCGATGAGCAGTTCTTC. Variable domain in full (rest from reference TRBV5-1 and TRBJ2-1): KAGVTQTPRYLIKTRGQQVTLSCSPISGHRSVSWYQQTPGQGLQFLFEYFSETQRNKGNFPGRFSGRQFSNSRSEMNVSTLELGDSALYLCASSLRRGELDEQFFGPGTRLTVL.

This chain connects TRBV27 to TRBJ2-6; no definite D call. The CDR3 length is 16 residues. Germline-derived CDR1 and CDR2 are MNHEY and SMNVEV (reference sequence). Trimming left V 2 bases short and J 0 bases short, with 8 bases between. CDR3 bases: TGTGCCAGCAGTTTAGGTAGTCACTCTGGGGCCAACGTCCTGACTTTC. As protein: CASSLGSHSGANVLTF.

The V gene is TRBV7-2, the J gene TRBJ1-3, with 7 bases fitting TRBD1. Germline values: CDR1 SGHTA, CDR2 FQGNSA. The CDR3 is 13 residues long. J gave up 6 bases and V 5 bases, and 4 bases lay outside the gene matches. CDR3 residues: CASSIGTENTIYF. CDR3 DNA sequence: TGTGCCAGCAGCATCGGGACAGAAAACACCATATATTTT.

The chain employs TRBV2 and TRBJ1-6; D is unresolved. CDR1 and CDR2 (germline): SNHLY, FYNNEI. V was clipped by 7 bases and J by 1 base, with 14 bases between them. CDR3 length: 16 residues. CDR3 nucleotide sequence: TGTGCCAGCAAGGACGCGGGTGGGTCCTATAATTCACCCCTCCACTTT. Translated, it gives CASKDAGGSYNSPLHF.

This chain connects TRBV28 to TRBJ2-7; 10 bases are shared with TRBD1. V was clipped by 5 bases and J by 11 bases; unmatched bases: 15. The CDR3 consists of 15 residues. Germline V CDR1 and CDR2: MDHEN, SYDVKM. The CDR3 nucleotides are TGTGCCAGCAGTCAAACCGGGACAGGGGAGGGCCGGAAGTACTTC. It is translated as CASSQTGTGEGRKYF.